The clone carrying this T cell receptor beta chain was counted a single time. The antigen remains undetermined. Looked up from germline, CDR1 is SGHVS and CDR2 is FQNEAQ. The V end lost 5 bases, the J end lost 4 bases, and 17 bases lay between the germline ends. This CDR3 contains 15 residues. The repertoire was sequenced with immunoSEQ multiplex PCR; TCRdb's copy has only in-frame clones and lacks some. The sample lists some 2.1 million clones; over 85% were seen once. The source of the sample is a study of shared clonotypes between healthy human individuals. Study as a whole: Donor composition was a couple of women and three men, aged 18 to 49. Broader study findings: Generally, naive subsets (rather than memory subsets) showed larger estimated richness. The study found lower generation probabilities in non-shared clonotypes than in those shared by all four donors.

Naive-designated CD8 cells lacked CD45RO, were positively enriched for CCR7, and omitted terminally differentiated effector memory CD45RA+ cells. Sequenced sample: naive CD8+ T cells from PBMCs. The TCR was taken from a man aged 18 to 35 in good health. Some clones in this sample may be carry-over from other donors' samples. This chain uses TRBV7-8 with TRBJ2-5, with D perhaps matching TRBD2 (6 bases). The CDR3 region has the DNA TGTGCCAGCAGCACGATCCTCGGGACTGGAGAGACCCAGTACTTC. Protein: CASSTILGTGETQYF.